This passage covers 28 T cell receptor beta chains from one sample sequenced in a study of T cells in Graves' hyperthyroidism and ophthalmopathy. TCR beta CDR3 sequences were amplified from RNA transcripts. TCR CDR3 underwent first-round RT-PCR with the HTBI primer set. In TCRdb, the multiplex PCR reads were re-called with MiXCR into one record per CDR3 protein. The sample lists about 640,000 distinct CDR3 sequences, roughly 15% occurring once. Sequencing was done on a sample of blood. Receptors originate from a woman aged 45-59 years with Graves' ophthalmopathy.

The sample holds many counts of this clonotype. The rearrangement uses TRBV7-6 and TRBJ2-1; D unclear. Germline V gene data show CDR1 as SGHVS and CDR2 as FNYEAQ. Trimming pared 5 bases from V and 0 bases from J, leaving 20 bases between. This CDR3 is built from 18 residues. The CDR3 DNA reads TGTGCCAGCAGCAGCTATGCCCTTGGCAAGAGCTCCTACAATGAGCAGTTCTTC. Residues: CASSSYALGKSSYNEQFF. Combining the CDR3 with reference TRBV7-6 and TRBJ2-1 gives the whole variable domain GAGVSQSPRYKVTKRGQDVALRCDPISGHVSLYWYRQALGQGPEFLTYFNYEAQQDKSGLPNDRFSAERPEGSISTLTIQRTEQRDSAMYRCASSSYALGKSSYNEQFFGPGTRLTVL.

In this sample, this clonotype turned up many times. The V gene is TRBV20-1, the J gene TRBJ2-3; TRBD1 matches 9 bases. V gave up 4 bases and J gave up 3 bases; unmatched junction bases: 8. Germline V gene sequence: CDR1 DFQATT, CDR2 SNEGSKA (reference sequence). The CDR3 runs to 15 residues. CDR3 nucleotides: TGCAGTGCTACGACAGACAGGGGGGGTACAGATACGCAGTATTTT. Its protein product is CSATTDRGGTDTQYF.

This clonotype has just a few counts. This chain links TRBV15 with TRBJ2-1, with TRBD2 matching 8 bases. The germline V gene encodes CDR1 LNHNV and CDR2 YYDKDF (reference sequence). With 0 bases clipped from V and 6 bases from J, the junction kept 10 bases outside the gene matches. The CDR3 extends over 17 amino acids. The CDR3, as DNA: TGTGCCACCAGCAGAGAAGGACTAGCCCTTACGGTCAATGAGCAGTTCTTC. As protein: CATSREGLALTVNEQFF.

The V and J genes are TRBV28 and TRBJ2-1, with TRBD2 matching over 9 bases. CDR1 MDHEN and CDR2 SYDVKM come from the germline V gene. Unmatched junction bases numbered 15, after V lost 7 bases and J lost 8 bases. This CDR3 region has 16 residues. CDR3 sequence (DNA): TGTGCCAGCACCACGACGCCCCAGCGGGAGGCCCATGAGCAGTTCTTC. It yields the protein CASTTTPQREAHEQFF.

This clonotype has at least ten counts. The chain links TRBV7-3 to TRBJ2-2, with D perhaps TRBD1 (6 bases). The CDR3 has 16 residues. The germline V and J ends were trimmed by 5 bases and 3 bases, with 16 bases remaining between them. Germline CDR1 SGHTA, CDR2 FQGTGA. CDR3 nucleotide sequence: TGTGCCAGCAGCCCCCAGGGGCTGGGGGACACCGGGGAGCTGTTTTTT. Amino acids: CASSPQGLGDTGELFF.

The J gene is TRBJ2-2, the V gene TRBV6-5; tentative D call: TRBD2 (5 bases). Germline V CDR1 and CDR2: MNHEY, SVGAGI. CDR3 length equals 17 residues. V lost 4 bases and J 0 bases, leaving 15 bases between the germline ends. Here the CDR3 DNA reads TGTGCCAGCAGTTCCGCTCGGTCTAGCCCGAACACCGGGGAGCTGTTTTTT. This codes for CASSSARSSPNTGELFF.

This clonotype was recorded at least ten times. The chain has TRBV28 and TRBJ1-2; D is uncertain. The V end was cut by 7 bases, the J end by 4 bases, with 10 bases between. CDR3 length equals 12 residues. Germline V CDR1 and CDR2: MDHEN, SYDVKM. The CDR3 DNA follows: TGTGCCAGCAAATCCCCCCCCTATGGCTACACCTTC. Its protein product is CASKSPPYGYTF.

This clonotype was seen a handful of times. CDR3 nucleotides: TGTGCCAGCAGCTTAGTAGGTCAGGGTCCGCAGCCCCAGCATTTT. This encodes CASSLVGQGPQPQHF. This chain links TRBV7-9 with TRBJ1-5; TRBD1 might be the D (5 bases). Germline V lookup: CDR1 SEHNR, CDR2 FQNEAQ (reference sequence). This CDR3 has 15 residues. V shed 1 base and J shed 7 bases, with 14 bases lying between them.

The chain employs TRBV4-3 and TRBJ2-1; D unclear. This CDR3 has 15 residues. V was cut by 2 bases and J by 2 bases, with 10 bases left in between. Germline loops: CDR1 LGHNA, CDR2 YSLEER. The CDR3 loop reads CASSQTGRPYNEQFF. The CDR3 DNA sequence: TGCGCCAGCAGCCAAACCGGAAGGCCCTACAATGAGCAGTTCTTC.

Concerning this clonotype itself: A much larger clone lies one base from this, so it may be a read error. The CDR3 is CASSSGDVAYEQYF. CDR3 DNA: TGTGCCAGCAGTTCCGGGGACGTAGCCTACGAGCAGTACTTC. The chain recombines TRBV12-3 or TRBV12-4 with TRBJ2-7; TRBD1 or TRBD2 may be the D gene (5 bases each). CDR3 length: 14 amino acids. With 4 bases removed from V and 2 bases from J, the gap between germline ends came to 12 bases.

In this sample, this clonotype turned up many times. The J gene is TRBJ1-1, the V gene TRBV18; D is unresolved. V was trimmed by 0 bases and J by 1 base, leaving 6 bases between them. This CDR3 has 14 residues. Germline CDR1 KGHSH, CDR2 LQKENI. As DNA, the CDR3 is TGTGCCAGCTCACCACCACGGACGAACACTGAAGCTTTCTTT. Its translation: CASSPPRTNTEAFF.

This clonotype has at least ten counts. The chain is built from TRBV5-1 and TRBJ2-2; D perhaps matches TRBD1 (6 bases). Per the germline V gene, CDR1 is SGHRS and CDR2 is YFSETQ. V lost 7 bases and J 4 bases, leaving 17 bases between the germline ends. The CDR3 loop spans 15 amino acids. The DNA for the CDR3 is TGCGCCAGCGCGGAAACAGGGTCGGGCACCGGGGAGCTGTTTTTT. Its protein is CASAETGSGTGELFF.

This clonotype was recorded many times. The V call is TRBV5-1, the J call TRBJ2-1; a weak D match, TRBD1 (5 bases). This CDR3 contains 14 residues. Germline values: CDR1 SGHRS, CDR2 YFSETQ. V was trimmed by 2 bases and J by 4 bases, leaving 10 bases between them. DNA of the CDR3: TGCGCCAGCAGCTTCCAGGGAACGTACAATGAGCAGTTCTTC. Its protein product is CASSFQGTYNEQFF.

Worth noting for this clonotype: This sequence may be a read error, since a much larger clone differs from it by one base. This sequence joins TRBV2 and TRBJ1-1, with D hard to call. Per the germline V gene, CDR1 is SNHLY and CDR2 is FYNNEI. This CDR3 spans 14 amino acids. CDR3 DNA sequence: TGTGCCAGCAGTGATCTGTCTTTGAACACTGAAACTTTCTTT. It specifies CASSDLSLNTETFF. The full variable domain, with the rest looked up from reference TRBV2 and TRBJ1-1, is EPEVTQTPSHQVTQMGQEVILRCVPISNHLYFYWYRQILGQKVEFLVSFYNNEISEKSEIFDDQFSVERPDGSNFTLKIRSTKLEDSAMYFCASSDLSLNTETFFGQGTRLTVV.

This clonotype was recorded at least ten times. This chain joins TRBV28 and TRBJ2-7; no reliable D call. The V end was cut by 1 base, the J end by 6 bases, with 7 bases between. Germline V gene lookup returns CDR1 MDHEN and CDR2 SYDVKM. The CDR3 totals 12 residues. CDR3 region: CASSLYGFEQYF. CDR3 nucleotide sequence: TGTGCCAGCAGTTTATACGGGTTCGAGCAGTACTTC.

This clonotype was counted at least ten times. The gene calls are TRBV30 and TRBJ2-3; D gene uncertain. Germline V gives CDR1 GTSNPN, CDR2 SVGIG (reference sequence). V was cut by 0 bases and J by 1 base, with 8 bases left in between. CDR3 length equals 14 residues. The CDR3 loop reads CAWSVAQRTDTQYF. The CDR3, as DNA: TGTGCCTGGAGTGTCGCACAGCGCACAGATACGCAGTATTTT.

This clonotype was seen more than once but under ten times. The gene calls are TRBV6-1 and TRBJ2-7; D perhaps matches TRBD2 (6 bases). This CDR3 has 14 amino acids. Per the germline V gene, CDR1 is MNHNS and CDR2 is SASEGT. Trimming took off 6 bases at V and 1 base at J, with 13 bases between the two ends. The CDR3 region is CASRRAGLSYEQYF. CDR3 DNA sequence: TGTGCCAGCAGGCGCGCGGGGCTTTCCTACGAGCAGTACTTC.

This clonotype was recorded many times. The DNA of the CDR3 is TGTGCCAGCAGAAAAGCCGGGCCCTACGAGCAGTACTTC. Translated, it gives CASRKAGPYEQYF. This chain links TRBV11-1 with TRBJ2-7; D not certain. The CDR3 totals 13 residues. V was pared by 6 bases and J by 2 bases, with 11 bases between. Germline assignment: CDR1 SGHAT and CDR2 FQDESV (reference sequence).

The chain links TRBV7-3 to TRBJ2-1; a possible D gene is TRBD2 (6 bases). Germline lookup yields CDR1 SGHTA and CDR2 FQGTGA. The V end was cut by 5 bases, the J end by 7 bases, with 21 bases between. The CDR3 length is 16 residues. The CDR3 here is CASSPSGLPGGNEQFF. Written as DNA, the CDR3 is TGTGCCAGCAGCCCCTCCGGGCTACCTGGAGGGAATGAGCAGTTCTTC.

This clonotype was observed many times. The genes are TRBV30 and TRBJ1-3; D not resolved. V lost 4 bases and J lost 5, with 18 bases in between. This CDR3 region has 15 residues. Looked up from germline, CDR1 is GTSNPN and CDR2 is SVGIG (reference sequence). The DNA of the CDR3 is TGTGCCTGGAACTTCGGCGGACGGCACCGAAACACCATATATTTT. Encoded protein: CAWNFGGRHRNTIYF.

This clonotype was seen a handful of times. The rearrangement joins TRBV4-2 to TRBJ2-6, with 10 bases matching TRBD2. After removal of 1 base from V and 3 bases from J, the junction contained 6 bases not matched to a gene. From germline, CDR1 is LGHNA and CDR2 YNFKEQ. The CDR3 extends over 18 amino acids. DNA of the CDR3: TGTGCCAGCAGCCAAGGAGCTAGCGGGAGTGGTGGGGCCAACGTCCTGACTTTC. Its translation is CASSQGASGSGGANVLTF.

This clonotype turned up a few times. This chain uses TRBV5-1 with TRBJ1-2; 7 bases are shared with TRBD1. Germline CDR1 and CDR2: SGHRS and YFSETQ. The CDR3 has 16 amino acids. The V segment lost 3 bases and the J segment 6 bases; nucleotides outside the gene matches: 14. CDR3 protein: CASSSNPGQQADGYTF. The CDR3 nucleotides read TGCGCCAGCAGCTCGAACCCGGGACAGCAAGCCGATGGCTACACCTTC.

This clonotype has just a few counts. This chain joins TRBV15 and TRBJ2-1; TRBD2 agrees at 7 bases. Trimming took 5 bases from V and 6 from J; bases not matched to a gene: 7. Per germline, CDR1 LNHNV and CDR2 YYDKDF (reference sequence). The CDR3 totals 14 residues. The CDR3 reads CATSRGGPLNEQFF. The CDR3 DNA reads as TGTGCCACCAGCCGGGGAGGGCCTCTCAATGAGCAGTTCTTC.

This clonotype has a count of ten or more. J is TRBJ2-7 and V is TRBV20-1; possibly TRBD2 for D (6 bases). Germline V CDR1 and CDR2: DFQATT, SNEGSKA (reference sequence). Trimming shortened V by 1 base and J by 6 bases, and 10 bases separated the two germline ends. CDR3 length equals 12 residues. For the CDR3, the DNA is TGCAGTGCTAGAGGGACTACCTCCGAGCAGTACTTC. This sequence encodes CSARGTTSEQYF.

This clonotype was counted between two and nine times. The rearrangement joins TRBV19 to TRBJ2-1; no definite D call. The CDR3 extends over 13 amino acids. V was pared by 7 bases and J by 0 bases, with 7 bases between. CDR1 is LNHDA, CDR2 SQIVND, per germline (reference sequence). CDR3 DNA sequence: TGTGCCAGTAACCCAGGCTCCTACAATGAGCAGTTCTTC. Its translation is CASNPGSYNEQFF.

This clonotype was seen many times. The chain uses TRBV7-3 and TRBJ1-2; D not resolved. This CDR3 comprises 13 residues. Germline V gives CDR1 SGHTA, CDR2 FQGTGA. V lost 5 bases, J lost 4 bases, and 11 bases lay in between. CDR3 sequence (DNA): TGTGCCAGCAGCGCGACCCACGGCTATGGCTACACCTTC. It is translated as CASSATHGYGYTF.

This clonotype was observed many times. The rearrangement joins TRBV11-2 to TRBJ2-1; TRBD2 matches at 10 bases. Germline assignment: CDR1 SGHAT and CDR2 FQNNGV. Germline trimming cut 4 bases from V and 5 bases from J; bases unmatched to any gene: 8. CDR3 size: 16 residues. The CDR3 here is CASSSPSGSLDNEQFF. Here the CDR3 DNA reads TGTGCCAGCAGCTCGCCTAGCGGGAGCCTGGACAATGAGCAGTTCTTC.

The table lists this clonotype with many counts. This chain links TRBV20-1 with TRBJ2-7; D uncertain. From germline, CDR1 is DFQATT and CDR2 SNEGSKA (reference sequence). This CDR3 has 14 residues. V lost 3 bases, J lost 0 bases, and 12 bases lay in between. The CDR3 bases are TGCAGTGCTAGGTTTCGAGGAGCCTCCTACGAGCAGTACTTC. Residues: CSARFRGASYEQYF.